This TCR beta chain is from a study of T cells in Graves' hyperthyroidism and ophthalmopathy. Study at large: At the time of initial diagnosis and before any treatment, peripheral blood was collected.

Template material for amplifying TCR beta CDR3 regions consisted of RNA transcripts. During a first-round RT-PCR of the TCR CDR3, the HTBI primer set was used. One entry per CDR3 protein, called by TCRdb with MiXCR from the multiplex PCR reads. The data show approximately 370,000 distinct CDR3 sequences, about 15% seen once. Patients were aged 18 to 65, had disease duration under 2 months, and had newly diagnosed hyperthyroidism. Fresh peripheral blood, around 10 ml of it, supplied the PBMCs. V was pared by 8 bases and J by 7 bases, with 20 bases between. The CDR3 has 15 residues. This sequence originates from a woman in her thirties with Graves' hyperthyroidism. The chain has TRBV12-3 or TRBV12-4 and TRBJ1-4; maybe TRBD1 (5 bases). Material: blood. CDR3 protein: CASGLWGGAVEKLFF. The DNA for the CDR3 is TGTGCCAGCGGTCTCTGGGGAGGGGCGGTTGAAAAACTGTTTTTT.